This T cell receptor beta chain originates from a study of blood T cell repertoires in COVID-19. Study context: Specimens from acute and convalescent COVID-19 originated in the United States, Italy and Spain. The analysed material was cDNA or gDNA that came from T cells, B-cell-depleted T cells, or PBMCs.

As processed by the authors: Amplifying reference gene primers gave estimates of nucleated cell counts. Only in-frame clones appear in the TCRdb table, and some are missing; sequencing was by immunoSEQ multiplex PCR. For V, J and clone size, that table is used; D and trimming come from the DNA. The sample yields hundreds of thousands of clones, approximately 90% seen once. Germline CDR1 is MGHRA and CDR2 is YSYEKL. The ends were cut back, 1 base at V and 5 bases at J, with 14 bases in the middle. The CDR3 length is 15 residues. The chain has TRBV4-1 and TRBJ1-1; a weak D match, TRBD1 (5 bases). Sequenced sample: peripheral blood. This clonotype originated in a young woman who had recovered from COVID-19. The CDR3 DNA is TGCGCCAGCAGCCAAGTTAAAGGGGTAGGGACTGAAGCTTTCTTT. It yields the protein CASSQVKGVGTEAFF.